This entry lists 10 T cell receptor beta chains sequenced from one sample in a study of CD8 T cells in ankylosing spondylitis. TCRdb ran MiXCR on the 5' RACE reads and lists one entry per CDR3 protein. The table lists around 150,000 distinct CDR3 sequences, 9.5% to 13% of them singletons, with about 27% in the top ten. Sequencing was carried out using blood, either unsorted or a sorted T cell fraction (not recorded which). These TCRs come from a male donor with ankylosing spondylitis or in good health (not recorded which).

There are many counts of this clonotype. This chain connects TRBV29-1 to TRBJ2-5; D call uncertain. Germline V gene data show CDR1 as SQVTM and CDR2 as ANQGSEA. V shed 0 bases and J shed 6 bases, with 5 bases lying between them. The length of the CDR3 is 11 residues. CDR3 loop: CSVEDRQTQYF. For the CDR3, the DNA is TGCAGCGTTGAAGATAGGCAGACCCAGTACTTC. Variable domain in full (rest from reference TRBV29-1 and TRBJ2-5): SAVISQKPSRDICQRGTSLTIQCQVDSQVTMMFWYRQQPGQSLTLIATANQGSEATYESGFVIDKFPISRPNLTFSTLTVSNMSPEDSSIYLCSVEDRQTQYFGPGTRLLVL.

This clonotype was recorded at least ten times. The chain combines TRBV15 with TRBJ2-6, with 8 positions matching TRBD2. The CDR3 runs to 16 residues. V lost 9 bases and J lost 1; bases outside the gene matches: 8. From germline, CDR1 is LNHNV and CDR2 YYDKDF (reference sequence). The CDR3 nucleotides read TGTGCCACTGAAGCGGGGGAGATGTCTGGGGCCAACGTCCTGACTTTC. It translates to CATEAGEMSGANVLTF.

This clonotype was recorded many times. CDR3 protein: CATSDSGLDTGELFF. CDR3 coding DNA: TGTGCCACCAGTGATTCGGGACTAGACACCGGGGAGCTGTTTTTT. The chain employs TRBV24-1 and TRBJ2-2, with TRBD2 matching over 8 bases. Germline CDR1 reads KGHDR; CDR2 reads SFDVKD. Trimming cost V 2 bases and J 3 bases; bases outside gene matches: 1. This CDR3 comprises 15 residues.

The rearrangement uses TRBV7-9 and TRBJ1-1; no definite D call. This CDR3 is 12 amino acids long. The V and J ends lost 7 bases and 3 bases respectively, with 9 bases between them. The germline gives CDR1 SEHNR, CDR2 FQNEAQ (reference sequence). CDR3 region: CASIQGDTEAFF. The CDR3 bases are TGTGCCAGCATCCAAGGAGACACTGAAGCTTTCTTT.

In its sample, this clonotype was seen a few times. This CDR3 is CATSEASGGDNEQFF. The CDR3 DNA is TGTGCCACCAGTGAGGCGAGCGGGGGGGACAATGAGCAGTTCTTC. This chain links TRBV24-1 with TRBJ2-1, with 10 positions matching TRBD2. Germline V gene lookup returns CDR1 KGHDR and CDR2 SFDVKD. V was clipped by 4 bases and J by 5 bases; unmatched bases: 4. The CDR3 is 15 amino acids.

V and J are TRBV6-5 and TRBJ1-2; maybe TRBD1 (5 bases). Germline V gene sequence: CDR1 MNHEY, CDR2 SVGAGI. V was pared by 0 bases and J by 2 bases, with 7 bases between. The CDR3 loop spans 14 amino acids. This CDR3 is CASSYSGVNYGYTF. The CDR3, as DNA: TGTGCCAGCAGTTACTCGGGGGTCAACTATGGCTACACCTTC.

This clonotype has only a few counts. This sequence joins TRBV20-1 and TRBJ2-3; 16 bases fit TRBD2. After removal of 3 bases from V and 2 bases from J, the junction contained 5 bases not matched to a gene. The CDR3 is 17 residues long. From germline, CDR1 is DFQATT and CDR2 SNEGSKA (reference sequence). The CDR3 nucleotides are TGCAGTGCTAGGGGACTAGCGGGAGGGGGGGCCACAGATACGCAGTATTTT. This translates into CSARGLAGGGATDTQYF.

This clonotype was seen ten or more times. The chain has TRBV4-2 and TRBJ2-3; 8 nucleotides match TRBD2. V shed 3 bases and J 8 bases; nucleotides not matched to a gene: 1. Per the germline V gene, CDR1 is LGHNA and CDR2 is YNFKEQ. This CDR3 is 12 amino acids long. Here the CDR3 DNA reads TGTGCCAGCAGCCAGGGACTAGTTACGCAGTATTTT. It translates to CASSQGLVTQYF.

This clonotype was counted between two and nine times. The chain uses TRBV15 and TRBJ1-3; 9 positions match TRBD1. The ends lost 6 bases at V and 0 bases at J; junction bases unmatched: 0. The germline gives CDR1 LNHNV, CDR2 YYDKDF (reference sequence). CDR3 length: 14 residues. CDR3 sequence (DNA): TGTGCCACCAGGACAGGGGGCTCTGGAAACACCATATATTTT. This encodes CATRTGGSGNTIYF.

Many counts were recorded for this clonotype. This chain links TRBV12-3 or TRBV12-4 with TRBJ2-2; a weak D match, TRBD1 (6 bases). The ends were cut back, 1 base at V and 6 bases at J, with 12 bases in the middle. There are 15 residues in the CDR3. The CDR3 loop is CASSLGLEGAGELFF. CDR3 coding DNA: TGTGCCAGCAGTTTAGGCCTAGAGGGGGCCGGGGAGCTGTTTTTT.